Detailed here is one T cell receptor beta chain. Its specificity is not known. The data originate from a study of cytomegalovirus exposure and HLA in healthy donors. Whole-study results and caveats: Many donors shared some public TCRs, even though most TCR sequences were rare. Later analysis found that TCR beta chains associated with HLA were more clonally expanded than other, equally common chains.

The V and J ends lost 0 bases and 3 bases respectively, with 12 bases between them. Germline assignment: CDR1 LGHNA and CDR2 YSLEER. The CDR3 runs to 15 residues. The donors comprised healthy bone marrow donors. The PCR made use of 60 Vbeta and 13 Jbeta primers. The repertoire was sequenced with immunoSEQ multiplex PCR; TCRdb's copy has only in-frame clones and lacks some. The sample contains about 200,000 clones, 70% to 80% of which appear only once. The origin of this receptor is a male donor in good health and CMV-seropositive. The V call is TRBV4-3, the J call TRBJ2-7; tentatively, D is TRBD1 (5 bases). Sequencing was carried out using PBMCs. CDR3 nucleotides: TGCGCCAGCAGCCAAGAACAGGAGAGATTCTACGAGCAGTACTTC. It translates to CASSQEQERFYEQYF.